This section outlines one TCR beta chain sequence together with its context. Its antigen is unidentified. This entry is derived from a study of cytomegalovirus exposure and HLA in healthy donors. Findings of the study overall: As confirmed in vitro, three CMV-associated chains were specific for CMV antigens. Per published reports, the classifier diagnosed cytomegalovirus status with high specificity and sensitivity. TCR clusters originating in the first cohort tended to co-occur in the 110 or so validation repertoires, according to a later analysis.

The donors were in the roughly 130-subject validation cohort, distinct from the approximately 730-subject first cohort. This CDR3 spans 15 amino acids. The ends were cut back, 6 bases at V and 1 base at J, with 14 bases in the middle. Method: immunoSEQ multiplex PCR; TCRdb's copy keeps in-frame clones and lacks some. The data show under 350,000 clones, with approximately 86% seen just once and roughly 1% held by the top ten. The sequence derives from a woman between 18 and 30 years old in good health and CMV-seronegative. The sample taken for sequencing was PBMCs. The chain uses TRBV5-3 and TRBJ1-3; D is uncertain. TRBV5-3 is placed among ORFs of uncertain function. CDR3 amino acids: CARIRNRRSGNTIYF. The CDR3 DNA sequence: TGTGCCAGAATCCGGAACAGAAGATCTGGAAACACCATATATTTT.